This T cell receptor (beta chain) comes out of a study of blood T cell repertoires in COVID-19. Across the whole study: Sites in the United States, Italy and Spain provided acute and convalescent COVID-19 samples. T cells, B-cell-depleted T cells, or PBMCs provided the cDNA or gDNA that served as material.

Original processing notes: Amplifying reference gene primers gave estimates of nucleated cell counts. Using immunoSEQ multiplex PCR, the repertoire was profiled, and TCRdb retains in-frame clones only, with some absent. The V and J calls and clone size come from that table; D and trimming were worked out from the DNA. The sample has 85,000 to 120,000 clones, 91% seen once; the top ten hold less than 5.5%. The junction had 9 bases not matched to a gene; V was cut back by 7 bases and J by 2 bases. This CDR3 spans 15 amino acids. The V gene's germline CDR1 is LGHNT and CDR2 FRNRAP. This receptor was identified in a man between 18 and 35 years old with acute or convalescent COVID-19. The sequenced sample consisted of peripheral blood. V usage is TRBV12-5 and J usage is TRBJ2-5, with 8 bases matching TRBD2. DNA for the CDR3: TGTGCTAGTGCGCCTCCGGGACTAGTTCAAGAGACCCAGTACTTC. It encodes CASAPPGLVQETQYF.